A single sample is the source of the 21 T cell receptor beta chains below, sequenced in a study of shared clonotypes between healthy human individuals. Sequencing used immunoSEQ multiplex PCR; TCRdb keeps in-frame clones, though not all of them. This repertoire shows about 2.2 million clones, around 93% found once; its top ten account for 1.5% to 2%. Naivety among CD8 cells was defined by CD45RO negativity and positive CCR7 selection, thereby excluding terminally differentiated effector memory CD45RA+ cells. Sequencing used naive CD8+ T cells from PBMCs. The origin of the receptors is a man younger than 35 in good health. Some clones in this sample may be carry-over from other donors' samples.

The V gene is TRBV7-9, the J gene TRBJ2-1; D is unclear. V was trimmed by 5 bases and J by 1 base, leaving 9 bases between them. CDR1 and CDR2 (germline): SEHNR, FQNEAQ (reference sequence). The CDR3 totals 14 residues. This CDR3 reads CASSRDWSYNEQFF. For the CDR3, the DNA is TGTGCCAGCAGCCGTGACTGGTCCTACAATGAGCAGTTCTTC.

V and J are TRBV5-6 and TRBJ2-3, with TRBD2 identical over 8 bases. The V and J ends lost 4 bases and 4 bases, in that order; junction bases with no gene match: 2. The germline V gene has CDR1 SGHDT and CDR2 YYEEEE. This CDR3 comprises 13 residues. CDR3 loop: CASSGAGADTQYF. The CDR3 bases are TGTGCCAGCAGCGGAGCGGGAGCAGATACGCAGTATTTT.

This sequence joins TRBV7-9 and TRBJ2-5; D unclear. Germline CDR1 and CDR2: SEHNR and FQNEAQ (reference sequence). The germline V and J ends were trimmed by 4 bases and 2 bases, with 8 bases remaining between them. The CDR3 is made up of 13 amino acids. The CDR3 here is CASSSQEQETQYF. The CDR3 coding sequence is TGTGCCAGCAGCTCCCAGGAGCAAGAGACCCAGTACTTC.

In nucleotides, the CDR3 is TGTGCCAGCAGCTTCACAGATACGCAGTATTTT. Translated: CASSFTDTQYF. The J gene is TRBJ2-3, the V gene TRBV5-4; D not certain. Between the trimmed V and J ends, which lost 2 bases and 2 bases, there was a span of 0 bases. There are 11 residues in the CDR3. The germline gives CDR1 SGHNT, CDR2 YYREEE (reference sequence).

DNA for the CDR3: TGTGCCAGCAGCGTAGTCGGGAGGGGCACTGAAGCTTTCTTT. This codes for CASSVVGRGTEAFF. This sequence joins TRBV9 and TRBJ1-1; possible D gene TRBD1, 5 bases. CDR1 is SGDLS, CDR2 YYNGEE, per germline. V shed 0 bases and J shed 4 bases, with 10 bases lying between them. The CDR3 is made up of 14 amino acids.

This clone has only a few counts. This rearrangement joins TRBV10-3 to TRBJ1-1; 11 positions agree with TRBD1. The CDR3 consists of 16 residues. V lost 4 bases and J lost 1; bases outside the gene matches: 5. Germline assignment: CDR1 ENHRY and CDR2 SYGVKD. This chain's CDR3 is CAISVRTGGQNTEAFF. The CDR3 nucleotides read TGTGCCATCAGTGTTAGGACAGGGGGCCAGAACACTGAAGCTTTCTTT.

There are a few counts of this clone. The chain couples TRBV19 to TRBJ1-1; possible D gene TRBD1, 5 bases. The germline gives CDR1 LNHDA, CDR2 SQIVND (reference sequence). Deletions cut 7 bases from V and 4 bases from J, with 13 bases between. The CDR3 contains 13 residues. Written as DNA, the CDR3 is TGTGCCAGTAAATTAAGGGGCATCACTGAAGCTTTCTTT. Translated, it gives CASKLRGITEAFF.

The CDR3 DNA follows: TGTGCCAGCAGCTTTATAACTAAGACAGGCCCACCCTCCTACGAGCAGTACTTC. This sequence encodes CASSFITKTGPPSYEQYF. The genes are TRBV7-9 and TRBJ2-7; a possible D gene is TRBD1 (6 bases). Deletions cut 3 bases from V and 0 bases from J, with 21 bases between. This CDR3 is 18 amino acids long. The germline V gene encodes CDR1 SEHNR and CDR2 FQNEAQ (reference sequence).

The chain combines TRBV7-9 with TRBJ1-2, with no clear D. The CDR3 has 15 amino acids. Trimming stripped 4 bases from V and 8 bases from J, with 20 bases between. Per germline, CDR1 SEHNR and CDR2 FQNEAQ (reference sequence). CDR3 sequence: CASSSSIGGREGYTF. The DNA for the CDR3 is TGTGCCAGCAGCTCCTCCATCGGTGGTAGGGAGGGCTACACCTTC.

This clone has only one observation. J is TRBJ1-1 and V is TRBV13; no reliable D call. The germline CDR1 and CDR2 sequences are PRHDT and FYEKMQ (reference sequence). The CDR3 sequence is 13 residues long. The V and J ends lost 4 bases and 1 base respectively, with 7 bases between them. CDR3: CASSWWENTEAFF. The CDR3 region has the DNA TGTGCCAGCAGCTGGTGGGAGAACACTGAAGCTTTCTTT. Full variable domain (remainder filled in from reference TRBV13 and TRBJ1-1): AAGVIQSPRHLIKEKRETATLKCYPIPRHDTVYWYQQGPGQDPQFLISFYEKMQSDKGSIPDRFSAQQFSDYHSELNMSSLELGDSALYFCASSWWENTEAFFGQGTRLTVV.

This chain uses TRBV27 with TRBJ1-1; D remains ambiguous. Germline loops: CDR1 MNHEY, CDR2 SMNVEV (reference sequence). The CDR3 has 16 amino acids. V lost 4 bases to trimming and J lost 1 base, with 16 bases between them. The CDR3 DNA reads TGTGCCAGCAGTTCCGGCCCGGGAACTGGGAACACTGAAGCTTTCTTT. Protein sequence: CASSSGPGTGNTEAFF.

The chain joins TRBV4-2 to TRBJ2-3, with D perhaps matching TRBD1 (6 bases). Trimming cost V 0 bases and J 0 bases, with 13 bases left between them. Per the germline V gene, CDR1 is LGHNA and CDR2 is YNFKEQ. CDR3 length: 17 residues. CDR3 amino acids: CASSQEGQRLSTDTQYF. The CDR3 region has the DNA TGTGCCAGCAGCCAAGAAGGACAGCGGCTTAGCACAGATACGCAGTATTTT.

DNA of the CDR3: TGTGCCATCGAACCCGGGACAGGAGCACGGGATACGCAGTATTTT. It codes for CAIEPGTGARDTQYF. V is TRBV28 and J is TRBJ2-3; TRBD1 matches 8 bases. The CDR3 runs to 15 residues. The trim removed 10 bases at V and 6 bases at J, leaving 15 bases unmatched. Germline V lookup: CDR1 MDHEN, CDR2 SYDVKM.

On this clone: Within the sample, other DNA sequences also encode this same CDR3. This chain links TRBV27 with TRBJ2-1, with D possibly called TRBD1 or TRBD2 (5 bases each). Deletions cut 8 bases from V and 10 bases from J, with 12 bases between. The CDR3 is 11 amino acids. Per germline, CDR1 MNHEY and CDR2 SMNVEV (reference sequence). The CDR3 nucleotides read TGTGCCAGCTCCTTAGGGGACGAGCAGTTCTTC. Its protein is CASSLGDEQFF.

This chain connects TRBV19 to TRBJ2-1; tentative D call: TRBD2 (5 bases). The V gene lost 0 bases and the J gene lost 15 bases, with 15 bases spanning the gap. This CDR3 is built from 13 residues. Germline V gene lookup returns CDR1 LNHDA and CDR2 SQIVND (reference sequence). The CDR3 nucleotides are TGTGCCAGTAGTATAGATCTCAGCGGTAGTCGGTTCTTC. This codes for CASSIDLSGSRFF.

A note on this clone: Other DNA sequences within the sample encode an identical CDR3. This chain connects TRBV27 to TRBJ1-1, with D unresolved. Trimming took 0 bases from V and 2 from J, leaving 7 bases between them. The CDR3 has 14 amino acids. The germline gives CDR1 MNHEY, CDR2 SMNVEV (reference sequence). For the CDR3, the DNA is TGTGCCAGCAGTTTATCTTCGGGCAACACTGAAGCTTTCTTT. It translates to CASSLSSGNTEAFF.

The rearrangement links TRBV7-3 to TRBJ2-1, with 10 positions matching TRBD2. The ends lost 2 bases at V and 8 bases at J; junction bases unmatched: 6. Germline V lookup: CDR1 SGHTA, CDR2 FQGTGA. This CDR3 has 15 residues. Here the CDR3 reads CASSLSAGGPHEQFF. For the CDR3, the DNA is TGTGCCAGCAGCTTATCAGCGGGAGGGCCCCATGAGCAGTTCTTC. The complete variable domain, with remaining parts taken from reference TRBV7-3 and TRBJ2-1, reads GAGVSQTPSNKVTEKGKYVELRCDPISGHTALYWYRQSLGQGPEFLIYFQGTGAADDSGLPNDRFFAVRPEGSVSTLKIQRTERGDSAVYLCASSLSAGGPHEQFFGPGTRLTVL.

This sequence joins TRBV27 and TRBJ2-7; D is uncertain. With 5 bases removed from V and 0 bases from J, the gap between germline ends came to 5 bases. The CDR3 runs 12 residues. Germline loops: CDR1 MNHEY, CDR2 SMNVEV (reference sequence). Here the CDR3 reads CASSENSYEQYF. Written as DNA, the CDR3 is TGTGCCAGCAGTGAAAACTCCTACGAGCAGTACTTC.

The chain is built from TRBV5-1 and TRBJ2-7; possible D gene TRBD2, 7 bases. Germline assignment: CDR1 SGHRS and CDR2 YFSETQ. V lost 5 bases to trimming and J lost 0 bases, with 18 bases between them. CDR3 length equals 16 residues. Here the CDR3 DNA reads TGCGCCAGCAGTCAGGTAGGGGGGGCTTTCTCCTACGAGCAGTACTTC. Amino acid sequence: CASSQVGGAFSYEQYF.

The rearrangement joins TRBV2 to TRBJ1-2; the D is unclear. V lost 7 bases to trimming and J lost 8 bases, with 17 bases between them. Looked up from germline, CDR1 is SNHLY and CDR2 is FYNNEI. The CDR3 has 13 residues. The CDR3 DNA reads TGTGCCAGCACCCTGGGCGGGATAAAGGGCTACACCTTC. Translated: CASTLGGIKGYTF.

V and J are TRBV4-3 and TRBJ2-1; D call uncertain. The CDR3 contains 14 residues. Trimming removed 0 bases from V and 8 bases from J, with 11 bases in between. Germline CDR1 is LGHNA and CDR2 is YSLEER. CDR3 bases: TGCGCCAGCAGCCAAGACAGGCCTGAGGATGAGCAGTTCTTC. Translated, it gives CASSQDRPEDEQFF.